The 24 T cell receptor beta chains in this list originate from one sample, sequenced in a study of radiotherapy plus CTLA-4 blockade in lung cancer. Sequenced by immunoSEQ multiplex PCR; TCRdb stores in-frame clones only, minus some. The table has approximately 85,000 clones, about 83% seen once. This specimen was peripheral blood, taken from a patient treated with radiotherapy plus ipilimumab. The origin of the receptors is a human donor with non-small cell lung cancer that progressed on radiotherapy plus ipilimumab.

The chain employs TRBV6-5 and TRBJ1-2, with TRBD1 matching 10 bases. CDR1 is MNHEY, CDR2 SVGAGI, per germline. V shed 6 bases, J shed 7 bases, and the junction held 11 bases outside the gene matches. This CDR3 region has 15 residues. CDR3 region: CASRVFRQGASGYTF. CDR3 bases: TGTGCCAGCAGAGTCTTCCGACAGGGGGCCAGTGGCTACACCTTC.

The CDR3 nucleotides read TGTGCCAGCCTTTCAGGGGTTGTAAGCAATCAGCCCCAGCATTTT. It encodes CASLSGVVSNQPQHF. The chain combines TRBV6-1 with TRBJ1-5; tentative D call: TRBD1 (6 bases). Germline CDR1 is MNHNS and CDR2 is SASEGT. The CDR3 totals 15 residues. With 8 bases removed from V and 1 base from J, the gap between germline ends came to 15 bases.

The chain has TRBV27 and TRBJ2-3; D is unresolved. Germline lookup yields CDR1 MNHEY and CDR2 SMNVEV (reference sequence). The germline V and J ends were trimmed by 5 bases and 0 bases, with 15 bases remaining between them. There are 16 residues in the CDR3. The CDR3 region has the DNA TGTGCCAGCAGTAGCCCCAGCAGTCTTAGCACAGATACGCAGTATTTT. Translated, it gives CASSSPSSLSTDTQYF.

This clone was recorded once. The rearrangement joins TRBV29-1 to TRBJ2-1, with 7 nucleotides matching TRBD2. Germline CDR1 SQVTM, CDR2 ANQGSEA. V lost 4 bases, J lost 5 bases, and 8 bases stayed unmatched. The CDR3 spans 14 residues. This CDR3 is CSVAGLAVHNEQFF. CDR3 nucleotide sequence: TGCAGCGTTGCGGGGCTAGCGGTACACAATGAGCAGTTCTTC.

The chain couples TRBV19 to TRBJ2-3; 10 bases fit TRBD2. The junction had 4 bases not matched to a gene; V was cut back by 7 bases and J by 6 bases. The CDR3 spans 13 residues. The germline gives CDR1 LNHDA, CDR2 SQIVND (reference sequence). The chain's CDR3 is CASKVAGGDTQYF. The CDR3, as DNA: TGTGCCAGTAAGGTAGCGGGGGGTGATACGCAGTATTTT.

The V and J genes are TRBV30 and TRBJ2-1; D gene ambiguous. Germline V gene sequence: CDR1 GTSNPN, CDR2 SVGIG (reference sequence). Trimming left V 2 bases short and J 8 bases short, with 4 bases between. CDR3 length: 10 amino acids. In nucleotides, the CDR3 is TGTGCCTGGAGTAGGTATGAGCAGTTCTTC. It yields the protein CAWSRYEQFF.

The chain has TRBV7-9 and TRBJ1-4, with D unresolved. V was cut by 1 base and J by 0 bases, with 6 bases left in between. There are 15 residues in the CDR3. The V gene's germline CDR1 is SEHNR and CDR2 FQNEAQ (reference sequence). The CDR3 loop is CASSLEATTNEKLFF. Here the CDR3 DNA reads TGTGCCAGCAGCTTAGAAGCTACAACTAATGAAAAACTGTTTTTT.

CDR3 region: CASSQQTPGVGDYEQYF. As DNA, the CDR3 is TGCGCCAGCAGCCAACAGACCCCGGGCGTGGGGGACTACGAGCAGTACTTC. V usage is TRBV4-1 and J usage is TRBJ2-7; D possibly matches TRBD1 or TRBD2 (5 bases each). V gave up 2 bases and J gave up 3 bases, with 20 bases separating them. The CDR3 contains 17 residues. Germline loops: CDR1 MGHRA, CDR2 YSYEKL.

The V gene is TRBV2, the J gene TRBJ1-4; D perhaps matches TRBD1 (5 bases). The ends were cut back, 2 bases at V and 3 bases at J, with 10 bases in the middle. Germline CDR1 and CDR2: SNHLY and FYNNEI. This CDR3 comprises 15 residues. Here the CDR3 reads CASSERVGANEKLFF. In nucleotides, the CDR3 is TGTGCCAGCAGTGAAAGGGTGGGGGCTAATGAAAAACTGTTTTTT.

This chain uses TRBV7-2 with TRBJ2-7; 7 positions match TRBD1. The germline V gene encodes CDR1 SGHTA and CDR2 FQGNSA. V gave up 4 bases and J gave up 2 bases; unmatched junction bases: 8. This CDR3 comprises 15 residues. CDR3 amino acids: CASSSQSTGTYEQYF. For the CDR3, the DNA is TGTGCCAGCAGCTCCCAATCGACAGGGACCTACGAGCAGTACTTC. The full variable domain, in which reference TRBV7-2 and TRBJ2-7 provide the parts outside the CDR3, is GAGVSQSPSNKVTEKGKDVELRCDPISGHTALYWYRQSLGQGLEFLIYFQGNSAPDKSGLPSDRFSAERTGGSVSTLTIQRTQQEDSAVYLCASSSQSTGTYEQYFGPGTRLTVT.

The rearrangement uses TRBV19 and TRBJ2-7, with TRBD2 as a possible D gene (5 bases). Trimming left V 6 bases short and J 1 base short, with 22 bases between. The CDR3 is 17 amino acids. CDR1 and CDR2 (germline): LNHDA, SQIVND (reference sequence). The CDR3 here is CASRGPGVRDSSYEQYF. In DNA form, the CDR3 reads TGTGCCAGTAGAGGGCCCGGGGTACGGGATTCTTCCTACGAGCAGTACTTC.

This chain connects TRBV27 to TRBJ1-1; maybe TRBD1 (6 bases). V was cut by 7 bases and J by 3 bases, with 15 bases left in between. The V gene's germline CDR1 is MNHEY and CDR2 SMNVEV (reference sequence). The CDR3 is made up of 14 amino acids. CDR3 bases: TGTGCCAGCATACCATCCGGGGGCGACACTGAAGCTTTCTTT. Amino acids: CASIPSGGDTEAFF.

The gene calls are TRBV7-9 and TRBJ2-3, with D possibly being TRBD1 (6 bases). Trimming removed 1 base at V and 2 bases at J, with 10 bases between. Per germline, CDR1 SEHNR and CDR2 FQNEAQ (reference sequence). The CDR3 contains 15 residues. The CDR3 nucleotides are TGTGCCAGCAGCTTAGGGACAGCCCCCACAGATACGCAGTATTTT. Its translation is CASSLGTAPTDTQYF.

J is TRBJ2-7 and V is TRBV4-2, with 7 bases matching TRBD1. The junction had 8 bases not matched to a gene; V was cut back by 7 bases and J by 5 bases. Germline V gene lookup returns CDR1 LGHNA and CDR2 YNFKEQ. CDR3 length equals 13 residues. The CDR3 DNA reads as TGTGCCAGCAAAACGCATACAGGGGACGAGCAGTACTTC. It codes for CASKTHTGDEQYF.

This clone has a single count. The V gene is TRBV7-8, the J gene TRBJ1-2, with D unclear. V was shortened by 5 bases and J by 3 bases, with 19 bases between the two germline ends. Per germline, CDR1 SGHVS and CDR2 FQNEAQ. CDR3 length: 16 amino acids. CDR3 protein: CASSLRPGKDDYGYTF. Here the CDR3 DNA reads TGTGCCAGCAGCCTGAGGCCGGGGAAGGACGACTATGGCTACACCTTC.

V is TRBV7-2 and J is TRBJ1-3, with unresolved D. Germline V gene lookup returns CDR1 SGHTA and CDR2 FQGNSA. This CDR3 has 13 residues. V lost 5 bases and J 1 base, leaving 6 bases between the germline ends. The CDR3 spells CASSPSSGNTIYF. CDR3 in DNA: TGTGCCAGCAGCCCAAGTTCTGGAAACACCATATATTTT.

This chain links TRBV19 with TRBJ1-5; 10 bases are a match to TRBD1. J was trimmed by 0 bases and V by 4 bases; bases with no gene match: 6. CDR1 is LNHDA, CDR2 SQIVND, per germline (reference sequence). The CDR3 extends over 17 amino acids. In DNA form, the CDR3 reads TGTGCCAGTAGTACGCTTGGGACAGGGGCTAGCAATCAGCCCCAGCATTTT. Its translation is CASSTLGTGASNQPQHF.

The chain joins TRBV10-3 to TRBJ1-2; D is uncertain. Germline CDR1 and CDR2: ENHRY and SYGVKD. V was cut by 3 bases and J by 4 bases, with 6 bases left in between. The CDR3 totals 12 residues. The DNA of the CDR3 is TGTGCCATCAGTGACGCTGGCTATGGCTACACCTTC. Translation: CAISDAGYGYTF.

The chain couples TRBV15 to TRBJ1-1; D uncertain. Per the germline V gene, CDR1 is LNHNV and CDR2 is YYDKDF (reference sequence). The CDR3 is 15 amino acids. With 0 bases removed from V and 7 bases from J, the gap between germline ends came to 15 bases. The CDR3 is CATSREGLGSFEAFF. The DNA for the CDR3 is TGTGCCACCAGCAGAGAAGGGTTGGGGTCTTTTGAAGCTTTCTTT. Using reference TRBV15 and TRBJ1-1 for the parts outside the CDR3, the full variable domain is DAMVIQNPRYQVTQFGKPVTLSCSQTLNHNVMYWYQQKSSQAPKLLFHYYDKDFNNEADTPDNFQSRRPNTSFCFLDIRSPGLGDTAMYLCATSREGLGSFEAFFGQGTRLTVV.

This clone has more than one count but fewer than ten. The V gene is TRBV18, the J gene TRBJ2-7, with TRBD1 identical over 7 bases. Germline loops: CDR1 KGHSH, CDR2 LQKENI. The CDR3 sequence is 13 residues long. The trim removed 6 bases at V and 5 bases at J, leaving 7 bases unmatched. CDR3: CASSPGQTHEQYF. The CDR3 DNA follows: TGTGCCAGCTCGCCGGGACAGACCCACGAGCAGTACTTC.

This clone was picked up one time. This chain joins TRBV7-8 and TRBJ1-1; D possibly corresponds to TRBD1 (5 bases). The CDR3 has 16 residues. V lost 5 bases to trimming and J lost 0 bases, with 16 bases between them. CDR1 and CDR2 from the germline V gene are SGHVS and FQNEAQ. The CDR3 here is CASSPVRGRLNTEAFF. The CDR3, as DNA: TGTGCCAGCAGCCCTGTACGGGGACGGTTGAACACTGAAGCTTTCTTT.

This sequence joins TRBV5-1 and TRBJ1-2; 8 bases align to TRBD1. The junction had 17 bases not matched to a gene; V was cut back by 4 bases and J by 9 bases. Germline V gene data show CDR1 as SGHRS and CDR2 as YFSETQ. The CDR3 loop spans 16 amino acids. The DNA of the CDR3 is TGCGCCAGCAGCCCTATAACGGGACAGGTACCCTCTAGCTACACCTTC. Translation: CASSPITGQVPSSYTF.

As concerns this clone: Other DNA sequences of this sample code for an identical CDR3. The genes are TRBV9 and TRBJ1-3, with D maybe TRBD1 (5 bases). The CDR3 spans 15 residues. From germline, CDR1 is SGDLS and CDR2 YYNGEE. Trimming took 0 bases from V and 0 from J, leaving 7 bases between them. The CDR3 reads CASSVAGSSGNTIYF. CDR3 nucleotide sequence: TGTGCCAGCAGCGTAGCAGGGAGCTCTGGAAACACCATATATTTT.

This chain links TRBV14 with TRBJ2-7; TRBD1 matches at 8 bases. Germline lookup yields CDR1 SGHDN and CDR2 FVKESK. Losses at the gene ends were 5 bases for V and 3 bases for J; bases not matched to a gene: 6. The CDR3 consists of 14 residues. The CDR3, as DNA: TGTGCCAGCAGCTGGGGGACAGGAGGCTACGAGCAGTACTTC. Translation: CASSWGTGGYEQYF.